The rows below give T cell receptor beta chains drawn from one sample of a study of CD8 T cells in ankylosing spondylitis. TCRdb used MiXCR to reprocess the 5' RACE reads, holding one entry per CDR3 protein. The sample lists about 700,000 distinct CDR3 sequences, around 20% seen once, with roughly a fifth in the top ten. The specimen was blood, either unsorted or a sorted T cell fraction (not recorded which). These receptors were collected from a male donor with ankylosing spondylitis. CDR3s include the opening cysteine and the closing phenylalanine or tryptophan. A D gene is named only where the DNA matches it firmly. Size tells how often a clone was seen (once, few, many) or the class of an expanded clone, and some rows leave it out.

>NA|TRBJ1-5|NA|TRBV30
TGTGCCTGCACCACCGGGACCGCCAGGAATCAGCCCCAGCATTTT
CACTTGTARNQPQHF
>many|TRBJ1-2|TRBD1|TRBV12-3/TRBV12-4
TGTGCCAGCAGCCCATACAGGGGGGGTGGCTACACCTTC
CASSPYRGGGYTF
>NA|TRBJ2-3|NA|TRBV9
TGTGCCAGCAGCCCCCAGACGGTTAGCACAGATACGCAGTATTTT
CASSPQTVSTDTQYF
>NA|TRBJ1-5|NA|TRBV6-1
TGTGCCAGCCAAAAACAGGGAGGGAGCAATCAGCCCCAGCATTTT
CASQKQGGSNQPQHF
>few|TRBJ2-5|NA|TRBV15
TGTGCCACCAGCGGGGGAATGGCCCAGTACTTC
CATSGGMAQYF
>many|TRBJ2-7|NA|TRBV12-3/TRBV12-4
TGTGCCAGCAGTTTTTATAGACACGAGCAGTACTTC
CASSFYRHEQYF
>NA|TRBJ2-1|NA|TRBV2
TGTGCCAGCAAGCAGGGTAATGACCAGTTCTTC
CASKQGNDQFF
>few|TRBJ1-2|TRBD1|TRBV15
TGTGCCACCAGCACAACAGGGGGTGTGGAGGGCTACACCTTC
CATSTTGGVEGYTF
>NA|TRBJ2-7|NA|TRBV20-1
TGCAGTGCTAGAGATTTGAGACAGTTTAGCGAGCAGTACTTC
CSARDLRQFSEQYF
>few|TRBJ2-3|NA|TRBV12-3/TRBV12-4
TGTGCCAGCAGTTTTTTCGGATTGGGGGATACGCAGTATTTT
CASSFFGLGDTQYF
>NA|TRBJ2-1|TRBD2|TRBV29-1
TGCAGCGCCGAGGGGACTAGCGGGAGCAATGAGCAGTTCTTC
CSAEGTSGSNEQFF
>few|TRBJ1-1|NA|TRBV5-1
TGCGCCAGCAGCAACCGGGTCCCCGGGACTGAAGCTTTCTTT
CASSNRVPGTEAFF
>few|TRBJ2-5|NA|TRBV7-2
TGTGCCAGCAGCTTAGAGGTGGCAGGGGGGGCCCAGTACTTC
CASSLEVAGGAQYF
>NA|TRBJ2-1|TRBD1|TRBV24-1
TGTGCCACCAGTGATGGGGGACAGTATCGGACCAATGAGCAGTTCTTC
CATSDGGQYRTNEQFF
>NA|TRBJ1-2|NA|TRBV6-2/TRBV6-3
TGTGCCAGCAGTTATGGATTTGGCTACACCTTC
CASSYGFGYTF
>few|TRBJ1-1|TRBD1|TRBV12-3/TRBV12-4
TGTGCCAGCAGTTTGGGGACAGGGGCTAGAGACACTGAAGCTTTCTTT
CASSLGTGARDTEAFF
>many|TRBJ2-3|TRBD2|TRBV4-3
TGCGCCAGCAGCCGGCTACTAGCGGGAGGCACAGATACGCAGTATTTT
CASSRLLAGGTDTQYF
>once|TRBJ1-1|NA|TRBV6-5
TGTGCCAGCAGTTACCTTTACGGATCCAGGGAAACTGAAGCTTTCTTT
CASSYLYGSRETEAFF
>few|TRBJ2-3|TRBD1|TRBV5-1
TGCGCCAGCAGCCACCAAGGGGGACAGCGCATGGATACGCAGTATTTT
CASSHQGGQRMDTQYF
>NA|TRBJ2-1|TRBD2|TRBV12-3/TRBV12-4
TGTGCCAGCAGTCCCTCTAGCGGGGGGGGCACCAATGAGCAGTTCTTC
CASSPSSGGGTNEQFF
>few|TRBJ2-7|TRBD1|TRBV20-1
TGCAGTGCTAGAGATCCTAACAGGGGGCCTTACGAGCAGTACTTC
CSARDPNRGPYEQYF
>many|TRBJ1-1|TRBD1|TRBV29-1
TGCAGCGTCGATGACAGGGGCGAGGGGGCTTTCTTT
CSVDDRGEGAFF
>few|TRBJ2-1|TRBD1|TRBV28
TGTGCCAGCAGTCCACGGACAGGGGATTACAATGAGCAGTTCTTC
CASSPRTGDYNEQFF
>NA|TRBJ2-3|NA|TRBV5-1
TGCGCCAGCAGCTTTGTCGGCCGTGGGGGGCCCCGATCCACAGATACGCAGTATTTT
CASSFVGRGGPRSTDTQYF
>NA|TRBJ2-3|NA|TRBV7-3
TGTGCCAGCAGCCCCCAAGTTTCGTCAGATACGCAGTATTTT
CASSPQVSSDTQYF
>few|TRBJ2-2|NA|TRBV20-1
TGCAGTGCTAGAGAGGCAGGGCTTTCGTACGGGGAGCTGTTTTTT
CSAREAGLSYGELFF
>few|TRBJ2-1|TRBD2|TRBV4-2
TGTGCCAGCAGCCAAGAGCTTGGACTAGCGAGCTACAATGAGCAGTTCTTC
CASSQELGLASYNEQFF
>NA|TRBJ2-7|TRBD2|TRBV9
TGTGCCAGCAGCGTCGGGCTAGCGGGAGGGGGCTACGAGCAGTACTTC
CASSVGLAGGGYEQYF
>NA|TRBJ2-3|TRBD2|TRBV12-3/TRBV12-4
TGTGCCAGCAGTTCCGGGACTAGCGTCATAGATACGCAGTATTTT
CASSSGTSVIDTQYF
>few|TRBJ1-1|NA|TRBV28
TGTGCCAGTGCTGGGGAGCTCTTGAACACTGAAGCTTTCTTT
CASAGELLNTEAFF
>NA|TRBJ2-2|NA|TRBV2
TGTGCCAGCAGGCTTGGTTCCGGGGAGCTGTTTTTT
CASRLGSGELFF
>NA|TRBJ2-5|NA|TRBV6-9
TGTGCCAGCAGTTATCCAGGCCAAGAGACCCAGTACTTC
CASSYPGQETQYF
>NA|TRBJ2-2|NA|TRBV12-3/TRBV12-4
TGTGCCGCCCTGGGGGCTACGAACACCGGGGAGCTGTTTTTT
CAALGATNTGELFF
>NA|TRBJ2-7|NA|TRBV5-6
TGTGCCAGCAGCTGGGGGTCAGGGAGCTACGAGCAGTACTTC
CASSWGSGSYEQYF
>NA|TRBJ1-5|NA|TRBV12-3/TRBV12-4
TGTGCCAGCAGGACCGGACTGGGGCGTGATCAGCCCCAGCATTTT
CASRTGLGRDQPQHF
>once|TRBJ1-2|TRBD1|TRBV7-9
TGTGCCAGCAGCGACCGGGACAGGGGGCATGGCTACACCTTC
CASSDRDRGHGYTF
>many|TRBJ2-3|NA|TRBV5-1
TGCGCCAGCAGCTTAGGAAGGGATACGCAGTATTTT
CASSLGRDTQYF
>NA|TRBJ2-1|NA|TRBV11-1
TGTGCCAGCAGCTTGGAGACTAGGATTATTGCCTCCTACAATGAGCAGTTCTTC
CASSLETRIIASYNEQFF
>NA|TRBJ2-1|TRBD2|TRBV9
TGTGCCAGCAAACCACTGGCGGGAGGGCCTTGGAATGAGCAGTTCTTC
CASKPLAGGPWNEQFF
>NA|TRBJ1-2|NA|TRBV20-1
TGCAGTGCTAGCGAAGGGAATAACTATGGCTACACCTTC
CSASEGNNYGYTF
>NA|TRBJ2-3|TRBD2|TRBV20-1
TGCAGTGCTGATCCCGGGACTAGCGGGAGGGCGGTGACAGATACGCAGTATTTT
CSADPGTSGRAVTDTQYF
>NA|TRBJ1-5|TRBD1|TRBV20-1
TGCAGTGCTAAGGGGGCTCTGCAGCCCCAGCATTTT
CSAKGALQPQHF
>NA|TRBJ1-6|NA|TRBV3-1
TGTGCCAGCAGCCAAGTGGATAATTCACCCCTCCACTTT
CASSQVDNSPLHF
>few|TRBJ2-3|TRBD2|TRBV6-5
TGTGCCAGCAGTACCCGAAGCGGGGGTGGCCCAGATACGCAGTATTTT
CASSTRSGGGPDTQYF
>NA|TRBJ2-3|TRBD2|TRBV7-2
TGTGCCAGCAGCCCATCCTGGACTAGCGGGGGAACAGATACGCAGTATTTT
CASSPSWTSGGTDTQYF
>few|TRBJ2-3|NA|TRBV29-1
TGCAGCGTAAGAGGACGGGAAGATACGCAGTATTTT
CSVRGREDTQYF
>NA|TRBJ1-1|NA|TRBV29-1
TGCAGCGTTGTAGTCACAGGGCCAGGGAGGAACACTGAAGCTTTCTTT
CSVVVTGPGRNTEAFF
>few|TRBJ2-1|TRBD1|TRBV29-1
TGCAGCGCCCGGGACAGGGGGCTTGAGCAGTTCTTC
CSARDRGLEQFF
>few|TRBJ2-1|NA|TRBV5-5
TGTGCCAGCAGCCCACTAGCAGAGCTCTACAATGAGCAGTTCTTC
CASSPLAELYNEQFF
>NA|TRBJ1-1|TRBD1|TRBV6-2/TRBV6-3
TGTGCCAGCAAGCTACAGGGGGCTGTTACTGAAGCTTTCTTT
CASKLQGAVTEAFF
>NA|TRBJ2-7|NA|TRBV5-1
TGCGCCAGCAGCTTGTATACCCTCCGGGACGAGCAGTACTTC
CASSLYTLRDEQYF
>once|TRBJ2-2|TRBD2|TRBV6-2/TRBV6-3
TGTGCCAGCAGTTATCGGGGGAGGGCGAACACCGGGGAGCTGTTTTTT
CASSYRGRANTGELFF
>NA|TRBJ1-1|TRBD1|TRBV19
TGTGCCAGTAGTATACTCCAGAACCCACAGGGGAGGAGGACTGAAGCTTTCTTT
CASSILQNPQGRRTEAFF
>few|TRBJ2-1|NA|TRBV7-2
TGTGCCAGCAGCTTAGTGGCGGTTCCCTCCTACAATGAGCAGTTCTTC
CASSLVAVPSYNEQFF
>NA|TRBJ1-6|TRBD1|TRBV27
TGTGCCAGCAGACCTAGGACAGGGTATGGTTCACCCCTCCACTTT
CASRPRTGYGSPLHF
>NA|TRBJ2-2|TRBD1|TRBV28
TGTGCCAGCAGACCAACAGGGGTACGGACCGGGGAGCTGTTTTTT
CASRPTGVRTGELFF
>NA|TRBJ2-7|NA|TRBV10-3
TGTGCCATCAGTGATGTTGGAGACTACGAGCAGTACTTC
CAISDVGDYEQYF